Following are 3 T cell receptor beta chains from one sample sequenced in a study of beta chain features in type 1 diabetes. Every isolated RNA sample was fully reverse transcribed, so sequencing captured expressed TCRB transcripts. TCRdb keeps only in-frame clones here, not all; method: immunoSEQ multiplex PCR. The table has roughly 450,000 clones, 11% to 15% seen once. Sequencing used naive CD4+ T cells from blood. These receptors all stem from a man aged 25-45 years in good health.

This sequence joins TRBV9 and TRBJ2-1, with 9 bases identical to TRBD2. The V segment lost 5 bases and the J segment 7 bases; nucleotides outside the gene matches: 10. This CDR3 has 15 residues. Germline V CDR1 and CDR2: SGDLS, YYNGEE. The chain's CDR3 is CASSPNSGRLNEQFF. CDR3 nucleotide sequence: TGTGCCAGCAGTCCGAATAGCGGGAGACTGAATGAGCAGTTCTTC. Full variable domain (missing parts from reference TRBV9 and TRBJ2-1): DSGVTQTPKHLITATGQRVTLRCSPRSGDLSVYWYQQSLDQGLQFLIQYYNGEERAKGNILERFSAQQFPDLHSELNLSSLELGDSALYFCASSPNSGRLNEQFFGPGTRLTVL.

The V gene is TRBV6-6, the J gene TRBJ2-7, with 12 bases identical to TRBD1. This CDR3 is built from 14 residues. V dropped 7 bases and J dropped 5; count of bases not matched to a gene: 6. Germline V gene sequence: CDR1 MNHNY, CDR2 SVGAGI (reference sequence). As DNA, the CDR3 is TGTGCCAGCATGGGACAGGGGGCGTTCCACGAGCAGTACGTC. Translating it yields CASMGQGAFHEQYV.

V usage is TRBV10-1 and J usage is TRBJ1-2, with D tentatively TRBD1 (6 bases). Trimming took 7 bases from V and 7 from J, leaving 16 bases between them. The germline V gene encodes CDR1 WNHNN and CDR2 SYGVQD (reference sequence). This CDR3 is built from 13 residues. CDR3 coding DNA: TGCGCCAGCACAGAAGGGGGGATTTGTGGCTACACCTTC. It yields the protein CASTEGGICGYTF.